One sample yielded the 27 T cell receptor beta chains listed below, sequenced in a study of radiotherapy plus CTLA-4 blockade in lung cancer. The assay was immunoSEQ multiplex PCR, and TCRdb's table has in-frame clones only and misses some. The sample holds approximately 48,000 clones, roughly 86% seen once. The sample was peripheral blood, taken from a patient treated with radiotherapy plus ipilimumab. Source of these receptors: a human donor with non-small cell lung cancer whose response to radiotherapy plus ipilimumab could not be evaluated.

The chain joins TRBV7-9 to TRBJ1-3; tentatively, D is TRBD1 (6 bases). This CDR3 contains 16 residues. V lost 5 bases, J lost 2 bases, and 16 bases lay in between. CDR1 is SEHNR, CDR2 FQNEAQ, per germline (reference sequence). The DNA for the CDR3 is TGTGCCAGCAGCACCCGAACCGGGGACACTGGAAACACCATATATTTT. Amino acids: CASSTRTGDTGNTIYF.

This chain connects TRBV5-1 to TRBJ1-2; D gene uncertain. Trimming cost V 0 bases and J 4 bases, with 16 bases left between them. In germline, CDR1 is SGHRS, CDR2 YFSETQ. The CDR3 is made up of 16 amino acids. This chain's CDR3 is CASSLAPAEGSYGYTF. In DNA form, the CDR3 reads TGCGCCAGCAGCTTGGCCCCTGCGGAGGGAAGCTATGGCTACACCTTC.

V gene TRBV28 combines with J gene TRBJ1-5, with 9 bases identical to TRBD1. The V gene end was trimmed by 8 bases and the J gene end by 4 bases; junction bases not matched to a gene: 6. The CDR3 has 14 amino acids. Germline values: CDR1 MDHEN, CDR2 SYDVKM. In nucleotides, the CDR3 is TGTGCCAGCGCCCGACAGGGGGGTAATCAGCCCCAGCATTTT. Protein: CASARQGGNQPQHF. The full variable domain, in which reference TRBV28 and TRBJ1-5 provide the parts outside the CDR3, is DVKVTQSSRYLVKRTGEKVFLECVQDMDHENMFWYRQDPGLGLRLIYFSYDVKMKEKGDIPEGYSVSREKKERFSLILESASTNQTSMYLCASARQGGNQPQHFGDGTRLSIL.

The chain combines TRBV4-1 with TRBJ1-2; the D is unclear. Per the germline V gene, CDR1 is MGHRA and CDR2 is YSYEKL. V shed 2 bases and J shed 0 bases, with 13 bases lying between them. The length of the CDR3 is 16 residues. Here the CDR3 reads CASSQSQAGTNYGYTF. For the CDR3, the DNA is TGCGCCAGCAGCCAAAGTCAGGCCGGAACTAACTATGGCTACACCTTC.

The V call is TRBV6-5, the J call TRBJ1-2; D perhaps matches TRBD1 (6 bases). Germline V gene lookup returns CDR1 MNHEY and CDR2 SVGAGI. The CDR3 extends over 14 amino acids. V lost 5 bases and J lost 4, with 14 bases in between. The CDR3 DNA follows: TGTGCCAGCAGTCCAACAGGGTTCGGCTATGGCTACACCTTC. It encodes CASSPTGFGYGYTF.

V gene TRBV7-6 combines with J gene TRBJ2-1, with D uncertain. There are 15 residues in the CDR3. Germline CDR1 is SGHVS and CDR2 is FNYEAQ. V lost 0 bases, J lost 5 bases, and 11 bases lay in between. CDR3 nucleotide sequence: TGTGCCAGCAGCTTAGCGCCTAGGATTGACAATGAGCAGTTCTTC. This translates into CASSLAPRIDNEQFF.

DNA for the CDR3: TGCGCCAGCAGCTTGACTGTCAACACCGGGGAGCTGTTTTTT. This encodes CASSLTVNTGELFF. This chain connects TRBV5-1 to TRBJ2-2, with no clear D. Trimming removed 1 base at V and 2 bases at J, with 6 bases between. CDR3 length: 14 amino acids. CDR1 and CDR2 (germline): SGHRS, YFSETQ.

This chain joins TRBV6-6 and TRBJ2-2, with D possibly being TRBD1 (7 bases). V dropped 2 bases and J dropped 5 bases, with 12 bases sitting between them. The CDR3 is 15 amino acids. The germline CDR1 and CDR2 sequences are MNHNY and SVGAGI (reference sequence). The DNA of the CDR3 is TGTGCCAGCAGTTACGGAGGGGGCAGGACCGGGGAGCTGTTTTTT. Protein product: CASSYGGGRTGELFF.

This clone was observed a single time. J is TRBJ1-1 and V is TRBV7-9, with 7 bases lining up with TRBD1. The CDR3 is 15 residues long. J gave up 0 bases and V 4 bases, and 5 bases lay outside the gene matches. From germline, CDR1 is SEHNR and CDR2 FQNEAQ (reference sequence). CDR3 amino acids: CASSSRQGMNTEAFF. The DNA for the CDR3 is TGTGCCAGCAGCTCCCGACAGGGAATGAACACTGAAGCTTTCTTT. The full variable domain, its missing parts supplied by reference TRBV7-9 and TRBJ1-1, is DTGVSQNPRHKITKRGQNVTFRCDPISEHNRLYWYRQTLGQGPEFLTYFQNEAQLEKSRLLSDRFSAERPKGSFSTLEIQRTEQGDSAMYLCASSSRQGMNTEAFFGQGTRLTVV.

The J gene is TRBJ2-2, the V gene TRBV28, with a weak D call TRBD1 (6 bases). Per germline, CDR1 MDHEN and CDR2 SYDVKM. The CDR3 contains 16 residues. Deletions cut 7 bases from V and 3 bases from J, with 18 bases between. CDR3: CASTSAQGTYTGELFF. The CDR3 nucleotides read TGTGCCAGCACATCGGCCCAGGGGACATACACCGGGGAGCTGTTTTTT.

The rearrangement uses TRBV10-3 and TRBJ1-5; 8 positions agree with TRBD1. Unmatched junction bases numbered 9, after V lost 2 bases and J lost 9 bases. CDR1 is ENHRY and CDR2 is SYGVKD in the germline V gene. There are 15 residues in the CDR3. The CDR3 DNA is TGTGCCATCAGTGAGGACAGGGGCTCCTTGGGGCCCCAGCATTTT. This gives the protein CAISEDRGSLGPQHF.

The genes are TRBV6-5 and TRBJ2-1, with a tentative D call TRBD2 (6 bases). The CDR3 is 13 residues long. Trimming took off 4 bases at V and 5 bases at J, with 9 bases between the two ends. Looked up from germline, CDR1 is MNHEY and CDR2 is SVGAGI. The CDR3 protein is CASSSRRDNEQFF. The CDR3 bases are TGTGCCAGCAGTTCTAGGAGGGACAATGAGCAGTTCTTC.

The CDR3 region has the DNA TGCAGCGTTGGAGGGGAGGGCTCCAAAGACAACTATGGCTACACCTTC. Translating it yields CSVGGEGSKDNYGYTF. V and J are TRBV29-1 and TRBJ1-2; perhaps TRBD1 as D (5 bases). Per germline, CDR1 SQVTM and CDR2 ANQGSEA. The CDR3 totals 16 residues. Trimming took off 4 bases at V and 2 bases at J, with 20 bases between the two ends.

The chain couples TRBV29-1 to TRBJ1-1; 7 positions agree with TRBD1. The CDR3 extends over 12 amino acids. Trimming removed 4 bases from V and 4 bases from J; junction bases left unmatched: 3. Germline CDR1 SQVTM, CDR2 ANQGSEA. The CDR3 loop is CSVVTGSTEAFF. In DNA form, the CDR3 reads TGCAGCGTTGTGACAGGGAGCACTGAAGCTTTCTTT.

The gene calls are TRBV6-5 and TRBJ1-5; 9 bases match TRBD1. The V gene's germline CDR1 is MNHEY and CDR2 SVGAGI. This CDR3 is 14 amino acids long. The ends lost 4 bases at V and 6 bases at J; junction bases unmatched: 4. The CDR3 here is CASSLDRGGQPQHF. The CDR3 DNA follows: TGTGCCAGCAGTTTGGACAGGGGAGGTCAGCCCCAGCATTTT.

The chain uses TRBV5-1 and TRBJ2-3, with D possibly TRBD2 on 6 matching bases. The CDR3 runs to 17 residues. V shed 4 bases and J shed 2 bases, with 20 bases lying between them. Germline CDR1 and CDR2: SGHRS and YFSETQ. CDR3 protein: CASSGPSGTGDTDTQYF. The CDR3 DNA reads TGCGCCAGCAGCGGCCCCTCCGGGACGGGAGACACAGATACGCAGTATTTT.

The chain recombines TRBV15 with TRBJ1-2, with D tentatively TRBD1 (5 bases). CDR1 is LNHNV and CDR2 is YYDKDF in the germline V gene (reference sequence). Trimming took 0 bases from V and 7 from J, leaving 9 bases between them. This CDR3 comprises 13 residues. CDR3 residues: CATSRDFRVGYTF. CDR3 sequence (DNA): TGTGCCACCAGCAGAGATTTCAGGGTTGGCTACACCTTC.

The chain couples TRBV5-4 to TRBJ2-7, with D possibly matching TRBD2 (6 bases). The V end lost 1 base, the J end lost 3 bases, and 8 bases lay between the germline ends. This CDR3 contains 13 residues. Germline values: CDR1 SGHNT, CDR2 YYREEE (reference sequence). DNA of the CDR3: TGTGCCAGCAGCTTGAATAGCGGCTACGAGCAGTACTTC. This gives the protein CASSLNSGYEQYF.

Concerning this clone itself: The sample carries other DNA sequences with the same CDR3. The genes are TRBV4-1 and TRBJ2-3; D call uncertain. CDR1 is MGHRA and CDR2 is YSYEKL in the germline V gene. The CDR3 spans 13 residues. V was pared by 6 bases and J by 5 bases, with 12 bases between. The CDR3 nucleotides read TGCGCCAGCAGGAAAGAGGCGCAAGATACGCAGTATTTT. Amino acids: CASRKEAQDTQYF.

This chain links TRBV5-1 with TRBJ1-1, with TRBD1 matching 7 bases. Germline CDR1 and CDR2: SGHRS and YFSETQ. V shed 2 bases and J 2 bases; nucleotides not matched to a gene: 6. This CDR3 is built from 15 residues. This chain's CDR3 is CASSFLTGLNTEAFF. The CDR3 DNA follows: TGCGCCAGCAGCTTTTTGACAGGGCTCAACACTGAAGCTTTCTTT.

The gene calls are TRBV29-1 and TRBJ1-2; 10 bases fit TRBD1. After removal of 5 bases from V and 2 bases from J, the junction contained 2 bases not matched to a gene. The CDR3 runs 13 residues. The V gene's germline CDR1 is SQVTM and CDR2 ANQGSEA. CDR3 protein: CSVRTGGNYGYTF. The CDR3 DNA reads TGCAGCGTTAGGACAGGGGGGAACTATGGCTACACCTTC.

This clone occurred a few times. The chain uses TRBV7-9 and TRBJ2-3; TRBD1 matches 11 bases. The germline CDR1 and CDR2 sequences are SEHNR and FQNEAQ (reference sequence). The CDR3 runs to 17 residues. The J segment lost 1 base and the V segment lost 4 bases, leaving 7 bases of the junction unmatched. CDR3 coding DNA: TGTGCCAGCAGCTCGGGACAGGGGGGAGGTGGCACAGATACGCAGTATTTT. Protein: CASSSGQGGGGTDTQYF.

V gene TRBV5-1 combines with J gene TRBJ2-7; 12 bases match TRBD2. Germline trimming cut 0 bases from V and 6 bases from J; bases unmatched to any gene: 1. This CDR3 has 14 amino acids. The germline CDR1 and CDR2 sequences are SGHRS and YFSETQ. The CDR3 DNA reads TGCGCCAGCAGCTTGGTACTAGCGGGAGGCGAGCAGTACTTC. Its protein is CASSLVLAGGEQYF.

This clone was seen just once. J is TRBJ2-1 and V is TRBV10-3; 8 bases match TRBD1. J lost 5 bases, V lost 4 bases, and 10 bases had no gene match. This CDR3 has 16 residues. Germline V gene data show CDR1 as ENHRY and CDR2 as SYGVKD. CDR3 sequence: CAISVEGQGPNNEQFF. The CDR3 bases are TGTGCCATCAGTGTGGAAGGACAGGGCCCAAACAATGAGCAGTTCTTC.

This chain links TRBV7-9 with TRBJ1-4; TRBD1 matches 7 bases. Germline loops: CDR1 SEHNR, CDR2 FQNEAQ (reference sequence). V was pared by 2 bases and J by 17 bases, with 8 bases of the junction left unmatched. This CDR3 has 12 residues. The CDR3 reads CASSLMGQKEFF. The CDR3 region has the DNA TGTGCCAGCAGCTTAATGGGACAGAAAGAATTTTTT. Full variable domain (outside the CDR3, taken from reference TRBV7-9 and TRBJ1-4): DTGVSQNPRHKITKRGQNVTFRCDPISEHNRLYWYRQTLGQGPEFLTYFQNEAQLEKSRLLSDRFSAERPKGSFSTLEIQRTEQGDSAMYLCASSLMGQKEFFGSGTQLSVL.

V gene TRBV28 combines with J gene TRBJ2-7, with D uncertain. V was pared by 6 bases and J by 4 bases, with 10 bases between. Germline CDR1 is MDHEN and CDR2 is SYDVKM. There are 12 residues in the CDR3. In DNA form, the CDR3 reads TGTGCCAGCAGCGTCCCCCTTTACGAGCAGTACTTC. This gives the protein CASSVPLYEQYF.

This clone was found a few times. This CDR3 reads CASSFGRVLEAFF. The DNA of the CDR3 is TGTGCCAGCAGTTTCGGCAGGGTTCTGGAAGCTTTCTTT. The V call is TRBV28, the J call TRBJ1-1, with D tentatively TRBD1 (5 bases). V lost 3 bases and J lost 8, with 13 bases in between. This CDR3 region has 13 residues. CDR1 MDHEN and CDR2 SYDVKM come from the germline V gene.